This T cell receptor (beta chain) was captured by sequencing in a study of blood T cell repertoires in COVID-19 (dated by TCRdb to 2018 to 2021). Background for the entire study: Samples from collaborators originated in the United States, Italy and Spain and spanned both the acute and convalescent phases of COVID-19. The prospective study material was composed of cDNA or gDNA derived from T cells, B-cell-depleted T cells, or PBMCs. Subjects who had been exposed to COVID-19, were actively infected with it, or had recovered from it provided the deeply sampled blood TCRbeta repertoires that made up the dataset. The repertoires were made available in a free public database intended to serve as a resource for research on the immune response to SARS-CoV-2. The samples were drawn from two sources: the first 160 participants of the ongoing ImmuneRACE study, and about 1,300 subjects contributed by 6 global collaborators. The sample metadata nearly always contained a de-identified subject ID, COVID-19 status, age in years and sex. Where available, HLA class I and class II types were obtained from metadata supplied by the sample provider rather than from assay-based typing. Broader findings and caveats from the paper: The amount of clinical and demographic metadata varied by source and participant and was provided uncurated.

Remarks on this clone: It lacks a known antigen. The sample holds no much larger clone one base away, and base qualities are not on file.

Whole blood was collected in K2EDTA tubes by collaborating institutions according to the institutions' own protocols. Collaborator samples were shipped for TCRbeta analysis as frozen whole blood, isolated PBMCs, or DNA extracted from either sample type. The immunoSEQ Assay, a bias-controlled multiplex PCR, was used to amplify TCRbeta CDR3 regions from genomic DNA. The published analysis was carried out like this. The number of nucleated cells in each sample was estimated from the amplification of reference gene primers within the assay. To quantify the absolute abundance of each unique TCRbeta CDR3 rearrangement, sequence reads were collapsed and filtered. For each sample, productive Simpson clonality was calculated as the square root of Simpson's diversity index across productive rearrangements. TCRdb holds this immuneACCESS table with in-frame rearrangements only. Some clones are missing; in checked studies, unresolved V genes explain under half, and the rest has no known cause. The V and J calls and clone size were taken over from that table, and D and trimming were inferred from the DNA. In this sample the table shows 100,000 to 150,000 clones, roughly three quarters of which occur a single time. The top ten clones comprise approximately 2% of the sample.

Via the germline V gene (reference sequence), CDR1 is SGHNT and CDR2 YYREEE. Deletion took 0 bases off V and 5 bases off J, with a span of 15 bases between the germline ends. Taken from cysteine to phenylalanine, the CDR3 has 16 residues. CDR3 DNA is the only sequence kept; it has 48 bases, read in frame from the first base. The specimen sequenced was peripheral blood. This sequence was found in a woman in her 70s with acute or convalescent COVID-19. This sequence uses TRBV5-4 and TRBJ2-1; the D gene is perhaps TRBD2, on 6 matching bases. The bases are TGTGCCAGCAGCTTGGGGGGCGCCCGGAGGGACAATGAGCAGTTCTTC. This codes for CASSLGGARRDNEQFF.